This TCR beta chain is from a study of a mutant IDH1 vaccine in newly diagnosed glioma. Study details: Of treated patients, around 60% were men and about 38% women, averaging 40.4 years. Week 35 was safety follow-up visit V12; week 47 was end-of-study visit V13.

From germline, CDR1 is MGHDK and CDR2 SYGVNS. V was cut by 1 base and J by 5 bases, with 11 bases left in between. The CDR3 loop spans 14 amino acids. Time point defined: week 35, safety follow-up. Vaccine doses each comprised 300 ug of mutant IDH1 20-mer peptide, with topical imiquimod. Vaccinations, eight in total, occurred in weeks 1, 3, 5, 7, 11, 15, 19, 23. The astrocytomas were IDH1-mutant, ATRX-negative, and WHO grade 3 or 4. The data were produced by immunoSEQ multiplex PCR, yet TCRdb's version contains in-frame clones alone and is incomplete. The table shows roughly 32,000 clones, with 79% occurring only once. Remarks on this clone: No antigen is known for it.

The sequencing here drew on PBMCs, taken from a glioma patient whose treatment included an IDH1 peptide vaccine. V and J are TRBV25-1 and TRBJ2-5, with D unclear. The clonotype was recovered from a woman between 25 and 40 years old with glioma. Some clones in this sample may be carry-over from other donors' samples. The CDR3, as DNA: TGTGCCAGCAGTGAATTCAAAGGGTTGGAGACCCAGTACTTC. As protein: CASSEFKGLETQYF. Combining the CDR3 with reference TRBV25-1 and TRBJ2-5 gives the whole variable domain EADIYQTPRYLVIGTGKKITLECSQTMGHDKMYWYQQDPGMELHLIHYSYGVNSTEKGDLSSESTVSRIRTEHFPLTLESARPSHTSQYLCASSEFKGLETQYFGPGTRLLVL.